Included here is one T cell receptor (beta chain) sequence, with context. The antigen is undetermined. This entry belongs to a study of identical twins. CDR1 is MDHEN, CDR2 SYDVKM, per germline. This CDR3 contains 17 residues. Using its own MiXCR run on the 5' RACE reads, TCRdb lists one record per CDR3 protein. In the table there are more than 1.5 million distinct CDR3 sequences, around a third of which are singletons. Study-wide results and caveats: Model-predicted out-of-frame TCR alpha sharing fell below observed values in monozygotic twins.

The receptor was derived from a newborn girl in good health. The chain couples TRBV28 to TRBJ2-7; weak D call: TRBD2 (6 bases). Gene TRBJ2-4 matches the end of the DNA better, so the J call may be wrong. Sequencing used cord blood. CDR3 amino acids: CASSHPGDYGREDIQYF. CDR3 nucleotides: TGTGCCAGCAGTCACCCGGGAGATTATGGACGAGAGGACATTCAGTACTTC.